This paragraph covers one T cell receptor beta chain sequence. Its antigen is unidentified. Germline CDR1 reads SNHLY; CDR2 reads FYNNEI. Trimming removed 4 bases from V and 1 base from J; junction bases left unmatched: 11. The CDR3 is 17 amino acids. The sample belongs to a study of T cells in narcolepsy. Study-level results: Autoreactive clonotypes reportedly recurred in blood of same and different patients, not controls.

Assay: immunoSEQ multiplex PCR; the TCRdb copy retains only in-frame clones and omits some. The sample lists more than 25,000 clones, 79% occurring once. The sequence came from a human donor in good health. Sequenced sample: memory (CD45RA-) CD4+ T cells from blood. This chain uses TRBV2 with TRBJ2-3; the match to TRBD2 covers 7 bases. The CDR3: CASSAEMAGVGTDTQYF. The CDR3 DNA follows: TGTGCCAGCAGTGCGGAGATGGCGGGAGTAGGCACAGATACGCAGTATTTT.